The T cell receptor (beta chain) described here comes from a study of T cells in Graves' hyperthyroidism and ophthalmopathy. Notes on the study in general: In the analysis, a 13 V-J model separated ophthalmopathy from stable hyperthyroidism. Peripheral blood also featured most of the thyroid clonotypes expanded above 0.001.

The patients, who ranged from 18 to 65 in age, presented with newly diagnosed hyperthyroidism lasting under 2 months. Lactation, pregnancy, other autoimmune disease or uncontrolled infection led to exclusion of patients. CDR3 length equals 16 residues. Trimming cost V 4 bases and J 0 bases; bases outside gene matches: 8. CDR1 is SGDLS and CDR2 is YYNGEE in the germline V gene. Notes on this clonotype: Its matching antigen is unknown.

Amplified regions were TCR beta CDR3 sequences from RNA transcripts. HTBI primers drove first-round RT-PCR of the TCR CDR3. TCRdb analysed the multiplex PCR reads with MiXCR anew, one entry per CDR3 protein. The sample has around 97,000 distinct CDR3 sequences, 47% seen once. The clonotype comes from a man in his forties with Graves' hyperthyroidism. The sample taken for sequencing was blood. V usage is TRBV9 and J usage is TRBJ2-3, with 7 bases identical to TRBD2. The CDR3, as DNA: TGTGCCAGCAGCCACGCAGGGACTACGAGCACAGATACGCAGTATTTT. Residues: CASSHAGTTSTDTQYF.